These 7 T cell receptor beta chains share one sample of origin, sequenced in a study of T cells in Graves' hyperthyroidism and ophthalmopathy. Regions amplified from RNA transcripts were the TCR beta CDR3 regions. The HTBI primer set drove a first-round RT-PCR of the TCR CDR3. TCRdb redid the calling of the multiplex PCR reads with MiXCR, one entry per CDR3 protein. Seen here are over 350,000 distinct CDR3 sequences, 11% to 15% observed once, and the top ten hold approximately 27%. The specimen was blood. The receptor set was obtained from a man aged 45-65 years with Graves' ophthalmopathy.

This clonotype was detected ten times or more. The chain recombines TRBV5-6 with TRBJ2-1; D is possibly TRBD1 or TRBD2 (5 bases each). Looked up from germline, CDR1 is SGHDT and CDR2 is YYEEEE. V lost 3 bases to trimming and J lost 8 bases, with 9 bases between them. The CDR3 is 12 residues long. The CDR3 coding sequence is TGTGCCAGCAGCTGGGGGTTGGATGAGCAGTTCTTC. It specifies CASSWGLDEQFF. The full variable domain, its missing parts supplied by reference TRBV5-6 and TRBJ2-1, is DAGVTQSPTHLIKTRGQQVTLRCSPKSGHDTVSWYQQALGQGPQFIFQYYEEEERQRGNFPDRFSGHQFPNYSSELNVNALLLGDSALYLCASSWGLDEQFFGPGTRLTVL.

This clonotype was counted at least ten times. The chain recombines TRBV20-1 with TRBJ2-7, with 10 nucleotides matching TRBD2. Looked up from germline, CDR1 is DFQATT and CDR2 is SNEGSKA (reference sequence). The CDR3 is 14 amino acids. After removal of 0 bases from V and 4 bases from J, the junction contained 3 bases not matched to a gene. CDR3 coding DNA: TGCAGTGCTAGAGAACTAGCGGGAATATACGAGCAGTACTTC. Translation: CSARELAGIYEQYF.

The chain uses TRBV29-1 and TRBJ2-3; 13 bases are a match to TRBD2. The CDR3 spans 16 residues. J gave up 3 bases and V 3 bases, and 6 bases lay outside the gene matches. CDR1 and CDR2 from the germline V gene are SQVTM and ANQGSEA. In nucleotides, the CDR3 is TGCAGCGTTGACGGACTAGCGGGAGTAGGAACAGATACGCAGTATTTT. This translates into CSVDGLAGVGTDTQYF.

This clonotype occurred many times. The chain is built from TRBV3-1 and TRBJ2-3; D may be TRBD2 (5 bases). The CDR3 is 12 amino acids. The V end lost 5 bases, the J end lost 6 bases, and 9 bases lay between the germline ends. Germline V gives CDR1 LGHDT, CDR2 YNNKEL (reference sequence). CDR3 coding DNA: TGTGCCAGCAGCTTCGGCGGGGATACGCAGTATTTT. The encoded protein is CASSFGGDTQYF.

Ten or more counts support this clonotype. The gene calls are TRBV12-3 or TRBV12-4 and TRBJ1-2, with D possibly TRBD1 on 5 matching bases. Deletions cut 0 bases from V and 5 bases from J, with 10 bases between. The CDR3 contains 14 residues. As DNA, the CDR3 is TGTGCCAGCAGTTTAGCGGTGGGACGGTATGGCTACACCTTC. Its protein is CASSLAVGRYGYTF.

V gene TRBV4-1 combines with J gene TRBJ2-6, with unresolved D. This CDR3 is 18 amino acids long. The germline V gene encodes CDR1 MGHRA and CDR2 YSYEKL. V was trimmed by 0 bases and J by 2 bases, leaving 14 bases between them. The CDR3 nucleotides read TGCGCCAGCAGCCAAGATCAACCCCTCGTAGCTGGGGCCAACGTCCTGACTTTC. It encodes CASSQDQPLVAGANVLTF.

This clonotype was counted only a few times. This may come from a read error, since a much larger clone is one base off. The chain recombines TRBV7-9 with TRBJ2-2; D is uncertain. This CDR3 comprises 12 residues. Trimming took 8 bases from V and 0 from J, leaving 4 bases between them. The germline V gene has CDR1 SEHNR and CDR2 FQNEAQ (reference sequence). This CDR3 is CASYTNTGELFF. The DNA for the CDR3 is TGTGCCAGCTATACGAACACCGGGGAGCTGTTTTTT.